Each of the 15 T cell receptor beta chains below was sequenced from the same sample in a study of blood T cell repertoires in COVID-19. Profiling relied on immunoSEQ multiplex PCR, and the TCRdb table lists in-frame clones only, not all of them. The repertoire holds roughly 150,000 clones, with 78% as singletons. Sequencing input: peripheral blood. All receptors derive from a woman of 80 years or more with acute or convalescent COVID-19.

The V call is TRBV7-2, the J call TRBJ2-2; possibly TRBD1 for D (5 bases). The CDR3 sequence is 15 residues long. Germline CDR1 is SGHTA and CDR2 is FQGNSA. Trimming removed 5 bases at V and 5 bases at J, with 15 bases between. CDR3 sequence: CASSRTILGTGELFF. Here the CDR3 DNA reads TGTGCCAGCAGCCGGACAATTCTGGGGACCGGGGAGCTGTTTTTT.

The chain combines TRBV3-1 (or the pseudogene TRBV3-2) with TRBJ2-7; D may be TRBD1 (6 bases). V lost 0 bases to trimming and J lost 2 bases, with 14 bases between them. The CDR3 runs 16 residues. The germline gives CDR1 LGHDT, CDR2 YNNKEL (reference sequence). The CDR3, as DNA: TGTGCCAGCAGCCAAGACAGACACAGGGTTGCCTACGAGCAGTACTTC. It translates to CASSQDRHRVAYEQYF.

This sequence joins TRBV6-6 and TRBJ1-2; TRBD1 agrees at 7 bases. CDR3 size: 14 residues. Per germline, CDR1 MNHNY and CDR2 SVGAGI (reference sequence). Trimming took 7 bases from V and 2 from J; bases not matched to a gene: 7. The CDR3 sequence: CASIHPGQNYGYTF. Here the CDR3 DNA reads TGTGCCAGCATCCACCCGGGACAGAACTATGGCTACACCTTC.

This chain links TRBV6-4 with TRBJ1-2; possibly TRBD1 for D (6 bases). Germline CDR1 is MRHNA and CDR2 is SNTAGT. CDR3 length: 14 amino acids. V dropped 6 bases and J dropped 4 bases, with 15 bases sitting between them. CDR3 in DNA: TGTGCCAGCAGGCCCGACAGGACTTCCTATGGCTACACCTTC. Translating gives CASRPDRTSYGYTF.

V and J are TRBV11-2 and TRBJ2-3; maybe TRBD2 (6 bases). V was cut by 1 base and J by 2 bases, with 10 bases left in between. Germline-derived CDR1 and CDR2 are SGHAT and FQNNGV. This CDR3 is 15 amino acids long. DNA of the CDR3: TGTGCCAGCAGCTTAGCGGGGACTTCCACAGATACGCAGTATTTT. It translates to CASSLAGTSTDTQYF.

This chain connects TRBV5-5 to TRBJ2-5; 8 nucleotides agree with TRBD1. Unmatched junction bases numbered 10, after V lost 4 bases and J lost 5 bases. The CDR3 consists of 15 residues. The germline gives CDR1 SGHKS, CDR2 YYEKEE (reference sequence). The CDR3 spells CASSGPSGGAETQYF. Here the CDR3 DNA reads TGTGCCAGCAGCGGCCCCTCAGGGGGCGCGGAGACCCAGTACTTC. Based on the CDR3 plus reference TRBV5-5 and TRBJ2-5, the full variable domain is DAGVTQSPTHLIKTRGQQVTLRCSPISGHKSVSWYQQVLGQGPQFIFQYYEKEERGRGNFPDRFSARQFPNYSSELNVNALLLGDSALYLCASSGPSGGAETQYFGPGTRLLVL.

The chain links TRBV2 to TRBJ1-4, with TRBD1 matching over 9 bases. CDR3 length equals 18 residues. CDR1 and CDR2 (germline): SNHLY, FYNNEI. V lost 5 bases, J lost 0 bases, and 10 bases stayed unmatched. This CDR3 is CASSYRTGDISTNEKLFF. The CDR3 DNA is TGTGCCAGCAGTTATCGGACAGGGGACATATCAACTAATGAAAAACTGTTTTTT.

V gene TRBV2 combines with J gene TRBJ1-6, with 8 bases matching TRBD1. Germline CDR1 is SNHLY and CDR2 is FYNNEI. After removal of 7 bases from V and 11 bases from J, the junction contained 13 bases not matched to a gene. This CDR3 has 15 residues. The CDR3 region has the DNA TGTGCCAGCAAAACCGGACAGGGTTTAGGGCCACCCCTCCACTTT. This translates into CASKTGQGLGPPLHF.

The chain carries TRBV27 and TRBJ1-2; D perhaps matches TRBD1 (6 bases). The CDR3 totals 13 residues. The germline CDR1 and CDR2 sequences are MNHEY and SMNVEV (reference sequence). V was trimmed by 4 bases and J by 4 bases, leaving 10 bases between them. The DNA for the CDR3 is TGTGCCAGCAGTTCTGGGACAAGCTATGGCTACACCTTC. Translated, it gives CASSSGTSYGYTF.

CDR3 DNA: TGTGCCAGCAGCTTAGGAGTTTTAGTCGCCGGGGAGCTGTTTTTT. Translated: CASSLGVLVAGELFF. The chain carries TRBV11-2 and TRBJ2-2, with D unresolved. V was trimmed by 1 base and J by 6 bases, leaving 12 bases between them. CDR3 size: 15 residues. CDR1 is SGHAT and CDR2 is FQNNGV in the germline V gene.

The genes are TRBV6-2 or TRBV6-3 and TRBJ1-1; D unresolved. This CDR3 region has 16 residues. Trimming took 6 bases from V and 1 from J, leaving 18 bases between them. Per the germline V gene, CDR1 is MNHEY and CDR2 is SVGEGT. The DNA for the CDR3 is TGTGCCAGCAGCCAAAACACGAGGGTCTGGAACACTGAAGCTTTCTTT. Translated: CASSQNTRVWNTEAFF.

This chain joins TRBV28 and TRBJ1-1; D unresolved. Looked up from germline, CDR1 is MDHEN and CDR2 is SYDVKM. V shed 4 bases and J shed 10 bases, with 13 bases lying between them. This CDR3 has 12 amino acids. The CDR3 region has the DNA TGTGCCAGCAGTTCCCCCTTCAGTGCAGCTTTCTTT. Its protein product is CASSSPFSAAFF.

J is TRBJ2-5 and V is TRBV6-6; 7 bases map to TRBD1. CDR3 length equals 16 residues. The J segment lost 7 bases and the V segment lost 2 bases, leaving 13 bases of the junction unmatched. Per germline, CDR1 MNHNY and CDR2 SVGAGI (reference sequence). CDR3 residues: CASSYGDSVITGTQYF. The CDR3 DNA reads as TGTGCCAGCAGTTACGGGGACAGTGTCATCACGGGGACCCAGTACTTC.

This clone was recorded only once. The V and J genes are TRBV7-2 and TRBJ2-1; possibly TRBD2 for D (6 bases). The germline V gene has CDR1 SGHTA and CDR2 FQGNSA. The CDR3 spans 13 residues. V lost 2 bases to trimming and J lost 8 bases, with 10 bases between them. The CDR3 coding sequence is TGTGCCAGCAGCTTACTGGGGGGACATGAGCAGTTCTTC. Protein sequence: CASSLLGGHEQFF.

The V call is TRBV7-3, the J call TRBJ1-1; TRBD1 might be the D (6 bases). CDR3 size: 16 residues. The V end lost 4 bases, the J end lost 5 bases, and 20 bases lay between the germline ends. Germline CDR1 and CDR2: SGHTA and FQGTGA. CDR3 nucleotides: TGTGCCAGCAGCTCCACAGGGAGTCGAGGAATGACTGAAGCTTTCTTT. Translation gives CASSSTGSRGMTEAFF. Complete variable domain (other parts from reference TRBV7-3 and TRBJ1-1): GAGVSQTPSNKVTEKGKYVELRCDPISGHTALYWYRQSLGQGPEFLIYFQGTGAADDSGLPNDRFFAVRPEGSVSTLKIQRTERGDSAVYLCASSSTGSRGMTEAFFGQGTRLTVV.